Listed below are T cell receptor beta chains from one sample, sequenced in a study of response to subunit inactivated influenza vaccine. A single record per CDR3 protein comes from TCRdb applying MiXCR to the RT-PCR reads. Altogether around 520,000 distinct CDR3 sequences are present, 10% to 15% being singletons, with the ten largest covering roughly 10%. Here the sequenced sample was PBMCs from blood, taken on the day of vaccination. All receptors come from a man in his forties or fifties who received an inactivated influenza vaccine. Each CDR3 is given with its conserved first and last residue. A D gene is named only where the DNA matches it firmly. The size field is filled for only some rows; it gives once, few, many or a size class.

>NA|TRBV5-6|few|16|TRBJ2-3
TGTGCCAGCAGCTTGCCGGGAATACTTAGCACAGATACGCAGTATTTT
CASSLPGILSTDTQYF
>NA|TRBV3-1|few|16|TRBJ2-7
TGTGCCAGCAGCCAAGATGCGGGGAAATCCGCCGACGAGCAGTACTTC
CASSQDAGKSADEQYF
>TRBD2|TRBV7-9|few|15|TRBJ2-7
TGTGCCAGCAGCTTCCTAGCGGGAGGGCCGGAGGAGCAGTACTTC
CASSFLAGGPEEQYF
>NA|TRBV10-3|many|13|TRBJ2-5
TGTGCCATCAGCCTGACTAGAGGCGAGACCCAGTACTTC
CAISLTRGETQYF
>TRBD1|TRBV6-2/TRBV6-3|few|16|TRBJ2-7
TGTGCCAGCAGTTCGTACAAGACAGGGGGGGCCTACGAGCAGTACTTC
CASSSYKTGGAYEQYF
>TRBD1|TRBV5-1|NA|15|TRBJ2-7
TGCGCCAGCAGCTTCCGGGACAGCCAGGCCTACGAGCAGTACTTC
CASSFRDSQAYEQYF
>TRBD1|TRBV27|NA|19|TRBJ1-5
TGTGCCAGCAGTTCCCTGGGGGACAGCGGGGTATATAGCAATCAGCCCCAGCATTTT
CASSSLGDSGVYSNQPQHF
>NA|TRBV20-1|NA|13|TRBJ2-4
TGCAGTGGGGGTGAACTAGCCAAAAACATTCAGTACTTC
CSGGELAKNIQYF
>NA|TRBV6-5|NA|14|TRBJ1-6
TGTGCCAGCAGTTACTCGGGTGGTTATTCACCCCTCCACTTT
CASSYSGGYSPLHF
>NA|TRBV28|NA|14|TRBJ2-5
TGTGCCAGCAGCGTGGACAGCCTCCAAGAGACCCAGTACTTC
CASSVDSLQETQYF